The 10 T cell receptor beta chains presented below share a single source sample, sequenced in a study of cytomegalovirus exposure and HLA in healthy donors. TCRdb keeps only in-frame clones here, not all; method: immunoSEQ multiplex PCR. The sample includes around 220,000 clones, around 88% of them seen just once. Sequencing was carried out using PBMCs. Every receptor here comes from a woman under 30 in good health and CMV-seronegative.

The rearrangement links TRBV11-2 to TRBJ2-3, with TRBD1 matching over 7 bases. Germline V gene sequence: CDR1 SGHAT, CDR2 FQNNGV. Trimming removed 6 bases from V and 10 bases from J; junction bases left unmatched: 7. The CDR3 contains 12 residues. CDR3 bases: TGTGCCAGCAGATTACGACAGGGCGCGCAGTATTTT. Translated, it gives CASRLRQGAQYF.

The V and J genes are TRBV4-3 and TRBJ2-3, with TRBD1 matching over 8 bases. Trimming removed 0 bases from V and 3 bases from J; junction bases left unmatched: 2. The CDR3 spans 15 residues. The germline V gene encodes CDR1 LGHNA and CDR2 YSLEER. As DNA, the CDR3 is TGCGCCAGCAGCCAAGATGGACAGGGAACAGATACGCAGTATTTT. Protein product: CASSQDGQGTDTQYF.

The V and J genes are TRBV5-4 and TRBJ1-2; D is ambiguous. This CDR3 spans 14 amino acids. Germline-derived CDR1 and CDR2 are SGHNT and YYREEE (reference sequence). The V and J ends lost 5 bases and 0 bases respectively, with 11 bases between them. The CDR3 nucleotides read TGTGCCAGCAGACCGGTCGGGACTAACTATGGCTACACCTTC. As protein: CASRPVGTNYGYTF.

The chain is built from TRBV27 and TRBJ2-1; TRBD2 is a possible D gene (6 bases). CDR3 size: 13 residues. V was clipped by 7 bases and J by 5 bases, with 12 bases between them. Germline-derived CDR1 and CDR2 are MNHEY and SMNVEV (reference sequence). In DNA, the CDR3 is TGTGCCAGCACCCCCGGAGGGCACAATGAGCAGTTCTTC. It specifies CASTPGGHNEQFF.

This chain connects TRBV14 to TRBJ2-3, with D tentatively TRBD2 (6 bases). Trimming took off 1 base at V and 6 bases at J, with 14 bases between the two ends. This CDR3 contains 15 residues. Germline V gives CDR1 SGHDN, CDR2 FVKESK. The DNA of the CDR3 is TGTGCCAGCAGCCAAGGACCGGGACTTTGGGATACGCAGTATTTT. It specifies CASSQGPGLWDTQYF. Based on the CDR3 plus reference TRBV14 and TRBJ2-3, the full variable domain is EAGVTQFPSHSVIEKGQTVTLRCDPISGHDNLYWYRRVMGKEIKFLLHFVKESKQDESGMPNNRFLAERTGGTYSTLKVQPAELEDSGVYFCASSQGPGLWDTQYFGPGTRLTVL.

The J gene is TRBJ1-1, the V gene TRBV28, with a weak D call TRBD1 (6 bases). Per the germline V gene, CDR1 is MDHEN and CDR2 is SYDVKM. The CDR3 totals 12 residues. Trimming pared 6 bases from V and 4 bases from J, leaving 9 bases between. The CDR3 DNA is TGTGCCAGCAGGGCACAGGGCACTGAAGCTTTCTTT. It codes for CASRAQGTEAFF.

The rearrangement links TRBV6-5 to TRBJ2-7; tentative D call: TRBD1 (6 bases). Germline-derived CDR1 and CDR2 are MNHEY and SVGAGI. The CDR3 is 13 amino acids. Trimming removed 2 bases at V and 1 base at J, with 6 bases between. The DNA for the CDR3 is TGTGCCAGCAGTTACAGGGGGTCCTACGAGCAGTACTTC. Translating gives CASSYRGSYEQYF.

The V and J genes are TRBV19 and TRBJ2-1; 14 positions agree with TRBD2. Germline-derived CDR1 and CDR2 are LNHDA and SQIVND (reference sequence). The CDR3 totals 15 residues. V trimming: 9 bases; J trimming: 8 bases; junction bases outside the gene matches: 9. The CDR3 DNA reads as TGTGCCAGCTCCGGGACTAGCGGGAGTCGGGATGAGCAGTTCTTC. Its protein is CASSGTSGSRDEQFF.

The rearrangement uses TRBV5-1 and TRBJ2-5; D may be TRBD1 (6 bases). The CDR3 sequence is 14 residues long. The V end was cut by 3 bases, the J end by 3 bases, with 12 bases between. In germline, CDR1 is SGHRS, CDR2 YFSETQ. In nucleotides, the CDR3 is TGCGCCAGCAGCTCATGGGACATAGAAGAGACCCAGTACTTC. Its protein product is CASSSWDIEETQYF.

The V gene is TRBV27, the J gene TRBJ1-5, with 9 bases lining up with TRBD1. V gave up 4 bases and J gave up 7 bases; unmatched junction bases: 11. Germline CDR1 reads MNHEY; CDR2 reads SMNVEV (reference sequence). The CDR3 covers 16 residues. The CDR3 protein is CASSSTSGQGLQPQHF. The DNA of the CDR3 is TGTGCCAGCAGTTCGACTTCGGGACAGGGCCTACAGCCCCAGCATTTT.